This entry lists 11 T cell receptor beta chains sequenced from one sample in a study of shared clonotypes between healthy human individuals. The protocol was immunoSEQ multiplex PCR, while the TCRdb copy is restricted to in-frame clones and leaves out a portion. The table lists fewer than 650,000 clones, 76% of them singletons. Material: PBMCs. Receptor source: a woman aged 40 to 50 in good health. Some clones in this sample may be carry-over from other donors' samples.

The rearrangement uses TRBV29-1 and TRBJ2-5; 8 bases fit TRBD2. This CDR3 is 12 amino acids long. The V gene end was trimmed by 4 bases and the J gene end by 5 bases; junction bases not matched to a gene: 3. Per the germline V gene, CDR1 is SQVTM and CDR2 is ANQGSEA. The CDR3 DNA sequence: TGCAGCGTTGGAGGCGGGAGGGAGACCCAGTACTTC. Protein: CSVGGGRETQYF.

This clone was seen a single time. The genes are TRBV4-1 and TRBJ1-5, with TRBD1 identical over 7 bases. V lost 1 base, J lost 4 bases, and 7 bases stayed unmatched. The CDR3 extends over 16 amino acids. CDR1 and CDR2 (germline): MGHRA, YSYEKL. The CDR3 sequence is CASSQGQGQKNQPQHF. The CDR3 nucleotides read TGCGCCAGCAGCCAAGGACAGGGACAGAAGAATCAGCCCCAGCATTTT.

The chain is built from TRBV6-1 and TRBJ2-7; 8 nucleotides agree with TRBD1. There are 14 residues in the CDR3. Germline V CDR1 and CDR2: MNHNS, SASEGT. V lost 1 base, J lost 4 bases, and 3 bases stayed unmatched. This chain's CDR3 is CASSEGTGMYEQYF. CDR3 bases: TGTGCCAGCAGTGAAGGGACAGGGATGTACGAGCAGTACTTC.

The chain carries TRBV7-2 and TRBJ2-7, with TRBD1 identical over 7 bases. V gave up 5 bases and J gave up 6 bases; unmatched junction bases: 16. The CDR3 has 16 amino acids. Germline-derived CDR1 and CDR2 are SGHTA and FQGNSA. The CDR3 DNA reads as TGTGCCAGCAGCCAAACAGAGACAGGGCCCTCGGGCGAGCAGTACTTC. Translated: CASSQTETGPSGEQYF.

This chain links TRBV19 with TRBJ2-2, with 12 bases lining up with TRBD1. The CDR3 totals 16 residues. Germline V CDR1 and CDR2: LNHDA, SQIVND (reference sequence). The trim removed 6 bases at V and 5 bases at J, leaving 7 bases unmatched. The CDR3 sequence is CASSRGQGAWTGELFF. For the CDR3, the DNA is TGTGCCAGTAGCAGGGGACAGGGGGCATGGACCGGGGAGCTGTTTTTT.

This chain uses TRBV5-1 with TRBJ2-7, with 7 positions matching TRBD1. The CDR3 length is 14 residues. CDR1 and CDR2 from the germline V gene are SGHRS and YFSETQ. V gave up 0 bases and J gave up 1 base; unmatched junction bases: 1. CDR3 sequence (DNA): TGCGCCAGCAGCTTGGGGGGACAGTCCTACGAGCAGTACTTC. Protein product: CASSLGGQSYEQYF.

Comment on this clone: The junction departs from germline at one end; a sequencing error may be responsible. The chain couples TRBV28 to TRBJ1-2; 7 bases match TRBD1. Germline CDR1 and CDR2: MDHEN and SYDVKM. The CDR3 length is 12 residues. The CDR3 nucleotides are TGTGCCAGCAGTTTATCGGACAGGCCGAAATCCTTC. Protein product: CASSLSDRPKSF.

CDR3 region: CASSQGSGGGRNEQFF. CDR3 nucleotides: TGTGCCAGCAGTCAGGGTTCCGGGGGGGGACGGAATGAGCAGTTCTTC. This chain uses TRBV6-4 with TRBJ2-1, with 8 bases that match TRBD2. The junction had 13 bases not matched to a gene; V was cut back by 5 bases and J by 7 bases. The CDR3 contains 16 residues. Germline V gene sequence: CDR1 MRHNA, CDR2 SNTAGT.

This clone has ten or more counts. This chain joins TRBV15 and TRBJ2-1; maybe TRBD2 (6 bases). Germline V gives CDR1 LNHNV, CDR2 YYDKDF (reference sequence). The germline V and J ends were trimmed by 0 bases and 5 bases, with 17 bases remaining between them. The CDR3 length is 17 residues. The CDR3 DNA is TGTGCCACCAGCAGAGATATTGGGACTCTGACGGACAATGAGCAGTTCTTC. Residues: CATSRDIGTLTDNEQFF.

CDR3 sequence (DNA): TGTGCCAGCAGCCACTGGGTGATAGATACGCAGTATTTT. This translates into CASSHWVIDTQYF. The chain joins TRBV11-2 to TRBJ2-3, with unresolved D. Trimming shortened V by 5 bases and J by 5 bases, and 11 bases separated the two germline ends. CDR3 length: 13 amino acids. CDR1 and CDR2 from the germline V gene are SGHAT and FQNNGV.

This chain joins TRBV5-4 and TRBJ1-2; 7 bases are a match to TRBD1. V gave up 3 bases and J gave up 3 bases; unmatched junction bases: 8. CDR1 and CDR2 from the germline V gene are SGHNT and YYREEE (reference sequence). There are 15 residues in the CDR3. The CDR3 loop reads CASSSTTGTDYGYTF. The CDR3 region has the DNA TGTGCCAGCAGCTCTACGACAGGGACTGACTATGGCTACACCTTC.